The clone carrying this T cell receptor beta chain was counted a single time. Its antigen remains unidentified. 60 Vbeta and 13 Jbeta primers were used in PCR. Clones were read by immunoSEQ multiplex PCR, and TCRdb kept only the in-frame ones, dropping some. The table lists 200,000 or so clones, roughly 81% of them singletons. The sample is drawn from a study of cytomegalovirus exposure and HLA in healthy donors. Turning to the study itself: The Caucasian-associated ancestry cluster contained 81% of the 300 to 450 genotyped donors. Study results and caveats: In presence/absence analyses, roughly uniform sequencing depth across donors was assumed. Most of the CMV-associated TCR beta chains (in a later analysis) appeared to be HLA-restricted.

V lost 3 bases to trimming and J lost 0 bases, with 16 bases between them. This CDR3 spans 17 amino acids. The sequenced sample consisted of PBMCs. J is TRBJ2-3 and V is TRBV23-1; tentatively, D is TRBD1 (5 bases). TRBV23-1 is an ORF; its function is uncertain. The clonotype originates from a woman aged 30 to 39 in good health and CMV-seropositive. CDR3 protein: CASSQSTEIASTDTQYF. In nucleotides, the CDR3 is TGCGCCAGCAGTCAGTCGACAGAAATAGCTAGCACAGATACGCAGTATTTT.